The sequence of this TCR beta chain was determined in a study of blood T cell repertoires in COVID-19. Study context: COVID-19 samples collected from the United States, Italy and Spain covered acute and convalescent phases.

This clone was seen a handful of times. Germline assignment: CDR1 LNHNV and CDR2 YYDKDF (reference sequence). The germline V and J ends were trimmed by 3 bases and 5 bases, with 10 bases remaining between them. The CDR3 is 14 residues long. Authors' methods: Estimated nucleated cell counts came from reference gene primer amplification. Clones were read by immunoSEQ multiplex PCR, and TCRdb kept only the in-frame ones, dropping some. V, J and clone size reflect that table, while D and trimming were determined from the DNA. The data contain 250,000 to 350,000 clones, 87% of them singletons. This TCR came from a woman in her 50s who had recovered from COVID-19. The V and J genes are TRBV15 and TRBJ2-2; D possibly corresponds to TRBD2 (6 bases). Specimen: peripheral blood. In nucleotides, the CDR3 is TGTGCCACCAGCAGGGGTGCGGGGACCGGGGAGCTGTTTTTT. This sequence encodes CATSRGAGTGELFF.